Listed here are 30 T cell receptor beta chains from one sample, sequenced in a study of CXCR3-negative and CXCR3-positive naive CD8 T cells. TRB cDNA was prepared as libraries by UMI-labeled 5' RACE. From its re-call of the 5' RACE reads, TCRdb lists each CDR3 protein once, without DNA. This table lists around 56,000 distinct CDR3 sequences. Material: naive CXCR3- CD8+ T cells from blood. Indicated subset: CD45RO-CCR7+CD27+CD95- naive CD8+ T cells lacking CXCR3 (TNR3-). The receptors here all came from a human donor in good health. Some clones in this sample may be carry-over from other donors' samples.

This rearrangement joins TRBV7-9 to TRBJ1-1; TCRdb gives TRBD1 as the D gene, but with no DNA this cannot be confirmed. The CDR3 is 15 residues long. Germline V gene lookup returns CDR1 SEHNR and CDR2 FQNEAQ (reference sequence). The CDR3 protein is CASSPRDRGSVRAFF.

The chain is built from TRBV7-2 and TRBJ2-2; TCRdb lists TRBD2, though no DNA is available to test this call. The germline CDR1 and CDR2 sequences are SGHTA and FQGNSA. The CDR3 has 18 residues. The CDR3: CASSPGTSGGPDTGELFF.

The gene calls are TRBV2 and TRBJ1-1. The germline V gene encodes CDR1 SNHLY and CDR2 FYNNEI. The CDR3 sequence is 15 residues long. The CDR3 loop is CASSERVRSNTEAFF.

The rearrangement uses TRBV3-1 and TRBJ2-7. Germline V gene sequence: CDR1 LGHDT, CDR2 YNNKEL (reference sequence). The CDR3 length is 16 residues. CDR3 loop: CASSQVDTRNPYEQYF.

The genes are TRBV29-1 and TRBJ2-3; TCRdb reports TRBD1, a call that lacks DNA to check it against. The CDR3 extends over 16 amino acids. Germline V gene lookup returns CDR1 SQVTM and CDR2 ANQGSEA. The chain's CDR3 is CSVEVWRGGSTDTQYF.

This chain connects TRBV7-9 to TRBJ2-7; TCRdb proposes TRBD1, but this gene call is untestable without DNA. This CDR3 has 15 amino acids. The germline CDR1 and CDR2 sequences are SEHNR and FQNEAQ (reference sequence). This chain's CDR3 is CASSHPDRDSYEQYF.

The V gene is TRBV29-1, the J gene TRBJ1-1; there is no DNA to check the TCRdb D call of TRBD1. This CDR3 is built from 11 residues. Germline V gene lookup returns CDR1 SQVTM and CDR2 ANQGSEA. CDR3 residues: CSADRATEAFF.

The chain recombines TRBV10-3 with TRBJ2-1; TCRdb proposes TRBD2, but this gene call is untestable without DNA. There are 15 residues in the CDR3. Germline values: CDR1 ENHRY, CDR2 SYGVKD. This CDR3 reads CAISEERGAANEQFF.

V usage is TRBV6-6 and J usage is TRBJ2-2. Germline V lookup: CDR1 MNHNY, CDR2 SVGAGI (reference sequence). The CDR3 is 13 amino acids. The CDR3 here is CASMSVITGELFF.

The V gene is TRBV19, the J gene TRBJ2-1; the D call from TCRdb, TRBD2, cannot be confirmed without DNA. The CDR3 length is 15 residues. CDR1 is LNHDA, CDR2 SQIVND, per germline (reference sequence). CDR3 sequence reads: CASNEAGGAYNEQFF.

The chain couples TRBV2 to TRBJ2-1. The CDR3 has 15 amino acids. Germline-derived CDR1 and CDR2 are SNHLY and FYNNEI. CDR3 loop: CAGSESTSSYNEQFF.

This clonotype is medium-sized by frequency. The chain uses TRBV7-6 and TRBJ2-7; TCRdb lists TRBD1, though no DNA is available to test this call. Germline values: CDR1 SGHVS, CDR2 FNYEAQ. The CDR3 consists of 18 residues. The CDR3 sequence is CASSLAGPERGGTYEQYF. The entire variable domain, with the rest obtained from reference TRBV7-6 and TRBJ2-7, is as follows: GAGVSQSPRYKVTKRGQDVALRCDPISGHVSLYWYRQALGQGPEFLTYFNYEAQQDKSGLPNDRFSAERPEGSISTLTIQRTEQRDSAMYRCASSLAGPERGGTYEQYFGPGTRLTVT.

The CDR3 reads CASSLTGSGPGGNEQFF. The chain joins TRBV12-3 or TRBV12-4 to TRBJ2-1; TCRdb's D gene call, TRBD1, goes unchecked for lack of DNA. The CDR3 is made up of 17 amino acids.

The chain joins TRBV2 to TRBJ2-7; TCRdb picks TRBD2, but there is no DNA to check that call. The CDR3 length is 15 residues. Looked up from germline, CDR1 is SNHLY and CDR2 is FYNNEI. The CDR3 here is CASSGTLVSPYEQYF.

The chain has TRBV7-6 and TRBJ2-1; TCRdb selects TRBD1, and the lack of DNA leaves this call unchecked. CDR3 length: 14 residues. CDR1 SGHVS and CDR2 FNYEAQ come from the germline V gene. The CDR3 region is CASSLSGGPNEQFF.

V gene TRBV7-2 combines with J gene TRBJ1-2; the D gene TCRdb calls, TRBD1, cannot be checked with no DNA. The CDR3 contains 16 residues. The germline CDR1 and CDR2 sequences are SGHTA and FQGNSA. Here the CDR3 reads CASSSKSVGGANGYTF.

The rearrangement links TRBV12-3 or TRBV12-4 to TRBJ2-2. This CDR3 spans 18 amino acids. The CDR3: CASSLVDLSGEHTGELFF.

V usage is TRBV15 and J usage is TRBJ1-6. The germline V gene has CDR1 LNHNV and CDR2 YYDKDF (reference sequence). The CDR3 has 16 residues. CDR3 in amino acids: CATSRDSRGYNSPLHF.

This chain joins TRBV29-1 and TRBJ2-7; TCRdb selects TRBD1, and the lack of DNA leaves this call unchecked. Germline V gene sequence: CDR1 SQVTM, CDR2 ANQGSEA. The CDR3 spans 15 residues. The CDR3 protein is CSVEDWTGTGYEQYF.

The CDR3 spells CASSEGADGYTF. The V call is TRBV19, the J call TRBJ1-2. Germline V CDR1 and CDR2: LNHDA, SQIVND (reference sequence). The CDR3 covers 12 residues.

This sequence joins TRBV21-1 and TRBJ1-1; the TCRdb D gene call, TRBD1, has no DNA to confirm it. TRBV21-1 is a pseudogene. The CDR3 is 15 residues long. The CDR3: CASSNQGEKNTEAFF.

The rearrangement links TRBV21-1 to TRBJ2-2. TRBV21-1 is recorded as a pseudogene. CDR3 length: 13 amino acids. The chain's CDR3 is CASSSSGTGELFF.

The genes are TRBV12-3 or TRBV12-4 and TRBJ2-7; TCRdb's D call, TRBD2, is unchecked because there is no DNA. The CDR3 has 15 amino acids. CDR3 sequence: CASSLGGLALYEQYF.

The chain is built from TRBV3-1 and TRBJ2-2; the D gene TCRdb calls, TRBD2, cannot be checked with no DNA. Looked up from germline, CDR1 is LGHDT and CDR2 is YNNKEL (reference sequence). This CDR3 contains 15 residues. The CDR3: CASSTPDTSTGELFF. Together with reference TRBV3-1 and TRBJ2-2, the CDR3 gives the full variable domain: DTAVSQTPKYLVTQMGNDKSIKCEQNLGHDTMYWYKQDSKKFLKIMFSYNNKELIINETVPNRFSPKSPDKAHLNLHINSLELGDSAVYFCASSTPDTSTGELFFGEGSRLTVL.

The rearrangement joins TRBV12-3 or TRBV12-4 to TRBJ2-5. The CDR3 sequence is 12 residues long. The CDR3 here is CASSLSPETQYF.

The chain carries TRBV5-1 and TRBJ1-2. The germline CDR1 and CDR2 sequences are SGHRS and YFSETQ. CDR3 length: 15 residues. The CDR3 region is CASSLDGIWGLSYTF.

This chain joins TRBV20-1 and TRBJ2-7; without DNA, the TCRdb call of TRBD1 cannot be checked. Germline values: CDR1 DFQATT, CDR2 SNEGSKA (reference sequence). The CDR3 sequence is 15 residues long. CDR3 region: CSASPGTGISYEQYF.

The CDR3 spells CASSPITHEQYF. V gene TRBV12-3 or TRBV12-4 combines with J gene TRBJ2-7. The length of the CDR3 is 12 residues.

This chain uses TRBV29-1 with TRBJ2-2. CDR3 length: 15 residues. Germline CDR1 and CDR2: SQVTM and ANQGSEA. CDR3: CSVVETGRYTGELVF.

The chain recombines TRBV11-2 with TRBJ1-2. The CDR3 consists of 13 residues. Germline assignment: CDR1 SGHAT and CDR2 FQNNGV. This chain's CDR3 is CASSLATNYGYTF.